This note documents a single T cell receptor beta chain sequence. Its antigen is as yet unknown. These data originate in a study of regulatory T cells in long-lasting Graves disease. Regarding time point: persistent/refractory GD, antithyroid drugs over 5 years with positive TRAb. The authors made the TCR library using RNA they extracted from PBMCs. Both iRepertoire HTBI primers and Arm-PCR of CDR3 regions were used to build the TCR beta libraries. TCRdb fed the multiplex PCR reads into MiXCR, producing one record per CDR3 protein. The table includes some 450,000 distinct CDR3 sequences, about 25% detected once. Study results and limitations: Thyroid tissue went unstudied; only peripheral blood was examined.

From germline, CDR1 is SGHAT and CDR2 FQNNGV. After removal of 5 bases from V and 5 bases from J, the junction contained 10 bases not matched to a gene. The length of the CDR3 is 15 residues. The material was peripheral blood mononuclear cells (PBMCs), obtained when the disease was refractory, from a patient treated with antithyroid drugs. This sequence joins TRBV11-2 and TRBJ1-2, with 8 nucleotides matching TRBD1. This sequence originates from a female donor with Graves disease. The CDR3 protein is CASSNRTGTFYGYTF. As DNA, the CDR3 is TGTGCCAGCAGCAACCGGACAGGGACTTTTTATGGCTACACCTTC. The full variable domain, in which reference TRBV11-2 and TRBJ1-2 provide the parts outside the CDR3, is EAGVAQSPRYKIIEKRQSVAFWCNPISGHATLYWYQQILGQGPKLLIQFQNNGVVDDSQLPKDRFSAERLKGVDSTLKIQPAKLEDSAVYLCASSNRTGTFYGYTFGSGTRLTVV.